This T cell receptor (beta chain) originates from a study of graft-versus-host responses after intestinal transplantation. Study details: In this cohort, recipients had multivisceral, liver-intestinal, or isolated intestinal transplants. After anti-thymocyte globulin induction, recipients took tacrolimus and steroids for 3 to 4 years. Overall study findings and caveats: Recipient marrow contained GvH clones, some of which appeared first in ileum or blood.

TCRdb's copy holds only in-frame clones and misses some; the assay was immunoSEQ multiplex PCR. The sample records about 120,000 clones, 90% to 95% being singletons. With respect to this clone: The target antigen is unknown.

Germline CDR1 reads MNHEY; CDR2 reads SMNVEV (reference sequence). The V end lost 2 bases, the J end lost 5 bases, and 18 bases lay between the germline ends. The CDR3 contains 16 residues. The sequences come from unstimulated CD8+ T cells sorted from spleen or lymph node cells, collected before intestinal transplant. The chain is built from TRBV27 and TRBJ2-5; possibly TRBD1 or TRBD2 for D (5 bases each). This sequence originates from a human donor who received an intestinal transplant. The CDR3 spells CASSLRPRGSKETQYF. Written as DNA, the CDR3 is TGTGCCAGCAGTTTACGCCCGAGGGGTAGTAAGGAGACCCAGTACTTC.